Shown below are 31 T cell receptor beta chains from a single sample sequenced in a study of blood T cells in healthy people across ages. The use of a sample-barcoded 5' primer and a J-beta primer mix characterized a second PCR of roughly 6 to 11 cycles. MiXCR, run by TCRdb on the 5' RACE reads, gives a single entry per CDR3 protein. The sample gives roughly 680,000 distinct CDR3 sequences, roughly 21% of which show up once; 3% to 4% is in the top ten. Specimen: blood. The receptors were sampled from a man between 70 and 80 years old in good health.

Regarding this clonotype: A read error may account for a junction end that differs from germline. This chain joins TRBV12-3 or TRBV12-4 and TRBJ2-7; a possible D gene is TRBD2 (5 bases). The CDR3 covers 13 residues. The CDR3 loop reads CASSFGEPYEQSF. The CDR3 coding sequence is TGTGCCAGCAGTTTCGGGGAACCCTACGAGCAGTCCTTC.

This clonotype was seen only a few times. The J gene is TRBJ2-7, the V gene TRBV28; TRBD2 matches at 11 bases. Looked up from germline, CDR1 is MDHEN and CDR2 is SYDVKM. This CDR3 is 15 amino acids long. Trimming took 4 bases from V and 7 from J; bases not matched to a gene: 9. The DNA of the CDR3 is TGTGCCAGCAGTTCGACTAGCGGGGCCGTCTTTGAGCAGTACTTC. It is translated as CASSSTSGAVFEQYF.

Regarding this clonotype: Its ends do not fully match the called genes, so a read error is possible. This sequence joins TRBV15 and TRBJ2-4; 10 bases agree with TRBD2. The V gene's germline CDR1 is LNHNV and CDR2 YYDKDF (reference sequence). This CDR3 is built from 13 residues. In nucleotides, the CDR3 is TGTGCCACCAGCGGAGAGGCAACTAGCGGGATCTACTTC. Protein: CATSGEATSGIYF.

The chain is built from TRBV4-1 and TRBJ2-3, with TRBD2 identical over 7 bases. With 0 bases clipped from V and 3 bases from J, the junction kept 6 bases outside the gene matches. CDR3 length: 16 amino acids. Germline V gene sequence: CDR1 MGHRA, CDR2 YSYEKL. This chain's CDR3 is CASSQEPNGRTDTQYF. CDR3 bases: TGCGCCAGCAGCCAAGAACCCAACGGGAGGACAGATACGCAGTATTTT.

This clonotype was observed a handful of times. The chain has TRBV25-1 and TRBJ2-3, with 9 nucleotides matching TRBD1. V gave up 11 bases and J gave up 3 bases; unmatched junction bases: 9. CDR1 and CDR2 from the germline V gene are MGHDK and SYGVNS. The CDR3 has 14 amino acids. CDR3 nucleotides: TGTGCCTCCCAGGGGACAGGGCTTACAGATACGCAGTATTTT. Amino acid sequence: CASQGTGLTDTQYF.

This chain links TRBV10-3 with TRBJ2-7; unclear D gene. Trimming cost V 2 bases and J 0 bases, with 8 bases left between them. Germline V gene sequence: CDR1 ENHRY, CDR2 SYGVKD. This CDR3 comprises 14 residues. In nucleotides, the CDR3 is TGTGCCATCAGTGAGGGACGGAGCTCCTACGAGCAGTACTTC. Encoded protein: CAISEGRSSYEQYF.

The chain combines TRBV14 with TRBJ2-7; D is unresolved. Germline assignment: CDR1 SGHDN and CDR2 FVKESK. The CDR3 covers 15 residues. V shed 0 bases and J shed 3 bases, with 12 bases lying between them. CDR3 protein: CASSQDILPIYEQYF. CDR3 bases: TGTGCCAGCAGCCAAGATATACTACCGATCTACGAGCAGTACTTC.

This clonotype occurred a few times. The chain combines TRBV6-1 with TRBJ2-3, with D possibly being TRBD1 (7 bases). Trimming left V 7 bases short and J 1 base short, with 30 bases between. CDR1 MNHNS and CDR2 SASEGT come from the germline V gene. The CDR3 runs 20 residues. CDR3 protein: CASTDQQGRTAGIRTDTQYF. CDR3 DNA sequence: TGTGCCAGCACCGACCAACAGGGGAGGACAGCGGGTATTCGCACAGATACGCAGTATTTT.

This clonotype occurred many times. Given the absence of the conserved phenylalanine or tryptophan at the CDR3 end, a read error is likely. The DNA is left out, because the CDR3 cannot be placed on it with certainty; the CDR3 is given as TCRdb lists it. The chain combines TRBV28 with TRBJ2-1; the D segment call TRBD2 is taken from the table without a DNA check. CDR1 MDHEN and CDR2 SYDVKM come from the germline V gene. The CDR3 spans 13 amino acids, including both terminal residues. The CDR3 region is CASSAIGLAGPDV.

The chain employs TRBV29-1 and TRBJ2-7; possible D gene TRBD1, 5 bases. Trimming cost V 4 bases and J 3 bases, with 16 bases left between them. Germline V gene data show CDR1 as SQVTM and CDR2 as ANQGSEA. The CDR3 sequence is 14 residues long. For the CDR3, the DNA is TGCAGCGTTGCTGGGCAGGGTGTCGGCTACGAGCAGTACTTC. This sequence encodes CSVAGQGVGYEQYF.

This clonotype has more than one count but fewer than ten. This sequence joins TRBV7-9 and TRBJ2-5, with TRBD2 identical over 11 bases. The DNA end is a closer match to TRBJ2-1, so the J assignment may be wrong. Germline V gene data show CDR1 as SEHNR and CDR2 as FQNEAQ (reference sequence). CDR3 size: 16 residues. The CDR3 DNA follows: TGTGCCAGCAGCTGGTGGACTAGCGGGCTAGTCGATGAGCAGTTCTTC. It translates to CASSWWTSGLVDEQFF.

V usage is TRBV5-5 and J usage is TRBJ2-1; D not resolved. The CDR3 loop spans 15 amino acids. Germline CDR1 and CDR2: SGHKS and YYEKEE (reference sequence). The germline V and J ends were trimmed by 1 base and 5 bases, with 13 bases remaining between them. CDR3 sequence: CASSLNHQIHNEQFF. The CDR3 DNA reads TGTGCCAGCAGCTTGAATCATCAGATCCACAATGAGCAGTTCTTC.

This clonotype was detected only a few times. The chain combines TRBV20-1 with TRBJ2-5; 9 positions match TRBD2. Germline V gene data show CDR1 as DFQATT and CDR2 as SNEGSKA (reference sequence). The CDR3 contains 16 residues. The V gene end was trimmed by 6 bases and the J gene end by 5 bases; junction bases not matched to a gene: 16. The CDR3 DNA reads as TGCAGTGCCAAGAGGCCCGGGACTAGCCTCCACGAGACCCAGTACTTC. It yields the protein CSAKRPGTSLHETQYF.

Regarding this clonotype: Sequence at one end of the junction differs from germline and may be a read error. The rearrangement uses TRBV15 and TRBJ1-6, with 8 nucleotides matching TRBD1. CDR3 length: 15 amino acids. In germline, CDR1 is LNHNV, CDR2 YYDKDF (reference sequence). The DNA of the CDR3 is TGTGCCACCAGCACGGACAGGGTGTGGAATTCACTCCTCCACTTT. Its translation: CATSTDRVWNSLLHF.

This chain joins TRBV2 and TRBJ2-5; D is ambiguous. Trimming removed 4 bases from V and 5 bases from J, with 14 bases in between. This CDR3 contains 14 residues. Germline V gene lookup returns CDR1 SNHLY and CDR2 FYNNEI. The DNA for the CDR3 is TGTGCCAGCAGTGTCCTAGGGAACGAGGAGACCCAGTACTTC. Its translation: CASSVLGNEETQYF.

Remarks on this clonotype: It is unclear where the CDR3 begins or ends on the DNA, so no DNA is shown, and the CDR3 is as TCRdb lists it. J is TRBJ1-2 and V is TRBV7-2. Looked up from germline, CDR1 is SGHTA and CDR2 is FQGNSA. The CDR3 is 24 residues long, counting both termini. CDR3 loop: CASSLAPNSDTQYFGPGTRYGYTF.

This sequence joins TRBV12-3 or TRBV12-4 and TRBJ2-1; D tentatively reads TRBD1 or TRBD2 (5 bases each). The CDR3 is 15 amino acids. The germline V and J ends were trimmed by 6 bases and 6 bases, with 18 bases remaining between them. The CDR3 sequence: CASSLAPGMGNEQFF. CDR3 DNA: TGTGCCAGCAGCCTAGCCCCAGGGATGGGCAATGAGCAGTTCTTC.

The chain is built from TRBV2 and TRBJ2-7; 7 nucleotides align to TRBD2. V shed 6 bases and J 3 bases; nucleotides not matched to a gene: 14. This CDR3 contains 16 residues. CDR1 and CDR2 from the germline V gene are SNHLY and FYNNEI. CDR3 sequence reads: CASRELVSSGNYEQYF. The CDR3 coding sequence is TGTGCCAGCAGAGAGTTGGTGTCTAGCGGAAACTACGAGCAGTACTTC.

The chain joins TRBV7-2 to TRBJ1-5; D is undetermined. Germline V lookup: CDR1 SGHTA, CDR2 FQGNSA. V was clipped by 3 bases and J by 5 bases, with 8 bases between them. The CDR3 runs 13 residues. CDR3 loop: CASSFSIDQPQHF. DNA of the CDR3: TGTGCCAGCAGCTTTTCCATTGATCAGCCCCAGCATTTT.

This clonotype occurred a few times. The chain joins TRBV29-1 to TRBJ2-1; D is unclear. Trimming cost V 7 bases and J 3 bases, with 13 bases left between them. The CDR3 sequence is 13 residues long. Germline CDR1 reads SQVTM; CDR2 reads ANQGSEA. Here the CDR3 reads CSARHGNYNEQFF. The CDR3, as DNA: TGCAGCGCCCGACACGGAAACTACAATGAGCAGTTCTTC.

The table lists this clonotype with a few counts. The rearrangement links TRBV28 to TRBJ2-5, with TRBD1 as a possible D gene (7 bases). The tail of the sequence fits TRBJ2-7 better, so the J call may be wrong. The CDR3 runs 16 residues. Looked up from germline, CDR1 is MDHEN and CDR2 is SYDVKM. The CDR3 reads CASSFGGTVHSYEQYF. The CDR3 DNA reads TGTGCCAGCAGTTTTGGCGGGACAGTCCACTCCTACGAGCAGTACTTC.

The V gene is TRBV20-1, the J gene TRBJ2-7; no firm D call. CDR1 and CDR2 from the germline V gene are DFQATT and SNEGSKA (reference sequence). This CDR3 comprises 13 residues. V was cut by 8 bases and J by 3 bases, with 17 bases left in between. The CDR3 DNA follows: TGCAGTCTCCGGCGGCCCCCGGACTACGAGCAGTACTTC. Amino acid sequence: CSLRRPPDYEQYF.

V gene TRBV10-3 combines with J gene TRBJ2-2, with D perhaps TRBD2 (6 bases). From germline, CDR1 is ENHRY and CDR2 SYGVKD. The V end lost 2 bases, the J end lost 5 bases, and 6 bases lay between the germline ends. The CDR3 loop spans 13 amino acids. The CDR3 loop is CAISEGGTGELFF. Here the CDR3 DNA reads TGTGCCATCAGTGAGGGGGGGACCGGGGAGCTGTTTTTT.

This clonotype occurred a few times. The rearrangement uses TRBV7-9 and TRBJ1-6, with a tentative D call TRBD1 (5 bases). V was trimmed by 3 bases and J by 8 bases, leaving 11 bases between them. Germline V gene lookup returns CDR1 SEHNR and CDR2 FQNEAQ (reference sequence). The CDR3 is made up of 14 amino acids. In DNA form, the CDR3 reads TGTGCCAGCAGCTTTCGGGGGAAGGATTCACCCCTCCACTTT. Translated: CASSFRGKDSPLHF.

V is TRBV5-5 and J is TRBJ2-5, with 8 bases lining up with TRBD2. This CDR3 region has 14 residues. Germline assignment: CDR1 SGHKS and CDR2 YYEKEE (reference sequence). Trimming took 4 bases from V and 0 from J; bases not matched to a gene: 2. The CDR3 reads CASSKTSDQETQYF. The CDR3 DNA reads as TGTGCCAGCAGCAAGACTAGCGACCAAGAGACCCAGTACTTC.

The chain has TRBV10-3 and TRBJ2-1; D is undetermined. The CDR3 covers 13 residues. V was pared by 6 bases and J by 6 bases, with 12 bases between. Germline CDR1 ENHRY, CDR2 SYGVKD. CDR3 DNA: TGTGCCATCAGCCCATCCCCCGTCAATGAGCAGTTCTTC. Translating gives CAISPSPVNEQFF.

The gene calls are TRBV29-1 and TRBJ1-2, with 7 bases fitting TRBD1. The CDR3 totals 15 residues. The germline V gene has CDR1 SQVTM and CDR2 ANQGSEA. The V and J ends lost 7 bases and 1 base, in that order; junction bases with no gene match: 12. The CDR3 DNA reads as TGCAGCGCTCTGGGACAGAACGATAATAACTATGGCTACACCTTC. Its protein is CSALGQNDNNYGYTF.

This CDR3 is CASSLTGQGGEKLFF. DNA of the CDR3: TGTGCCAGCAGCTTAACGGGACAGGGAGGGGAAAAACTGTTTTTT. The V gene is TRBV7-2, the J gene TRBJ1-4; the match to TRBD1 covers 9 bases. The CDR3 totals 15 residues. V shed 2 bases, J shed 8 bases, and the junction held 6 bases outside the gene matches. Germline V CDR1 and CDR2: SGHTA, FQGNSA.

The V gene is TRBV7-2, the J gene TRBJ2-3; D is perhaps TRBD2 (6 bases). Per the germline V gene, CDR1 is SGHTA and CDR2 is FQGNSA. The CDR3 loop spans 14 amino acids. V was trimmed by 1 base and J by 4 bases, leaving 9 bases between them. For the CDR3, the DNA is TGTGCCAGCAGCTTAGGTTGGGGGGCAGATACGCAGTATTTT. Translation gives CASSLGWGADTQYF.

This clonotype has only a few counts. The J gene is TRBJ2-1, the V gene TRBV5-1, with 12 bases that match TRBD1. V dropped 0 bases and J dropped 6; count of bases not matched to a gene: 4. Germline V lookup: CDR1 SGHRS, CDR2 YFSETQ. There are 16 residues in the CDR3. The CDR3 DNA reads as TGCGCCAGCAGCTTGGGGGACAGGGGGCTGGGCAATGAGCAGTTCTTC. Protein sequence: CASSLGDRGLGNEQFF.

There are a few counts of this clonotype. For the CDR3, the DNA is TGTGCCAGCAGTAAGGGGACAGGGACCTACAATGAGCAGTTCTTC. Its translation is CASSKGTGTYNEQFF. This chain connects TRBV6-4 to TRBJ2-1, with 9 bases fitting TRBD1. The CDR3 contains 15 residues. CDR1 and CDR2 (germline): MRHNA, SNTAGT. Trimming removed 5 bases from V and 2 bases from J; junction bases left unmatched: 4.